These 24 T cell receptor beta chains were all obtained from the same sample, sequenced in a study of long-term antiretroviral therapy in people with HIV. Sequencing relied on immunoSEQ assay v3.0, run at survey level. Repertoires were generated with immunoSEQ multiplex PCR, while TCRdb's copy carries only in-frame clones and drops some. The sample comprises over 15,000 clones, roughly 78% of which are singletons, and around a tenth rests with the top ten. The starting material was unsorted PBMCs, obtained 0.2 years after starting antiretroviral therapy. The receptor set was obtained from a woman aged 40 to 55 with HIV.

The gene calls are TRBV30 and TRBJ1-2; D call uncertain. The CDR3 has 12 residues. V lost 0 bases and J lost 5, with 7 bases in between. The germline CDR1 and CDR2 sequences are GTSNPN and SVGIG (reference sequence). CDR3 amino acids: CAWSVTPYGYTF. The CDR3 DNA follows: TGTGCCTGGAGTGTAACTCCTTATGGCTACACCTTC.

V and J are TRBV2 and TRBJ2-2, with 7 bases identical to TRBD2. This CDR3 spans 16 amino acids. The ends lost 1 base at V and 7 bases at J; junction bases unmatched: 9. Germline V gene data show CDR1 as SNHLY and CDR2 as FYNNEI. The CDR3 protein is CASSEVASWEGGELFF. The CDR3 coding sequence is TGTGCCAGCAGTGAAGTGGCGTCCTGGGAGGGCGGGGAGCTGTTTTTT. Using reference TRBV2 and TRBJ2-2 for the parts outside the CDR3, the full variable domain is EPEVTQTPSHQVTQMGQEVILRCVPISNHLYFYWYRQILGQKVEFLVSFYNNEISEKSEIFDDQFSVERPDGSNFTLKIRSTKLEDSAMYFCASSEVASWEGGELFFGEGSRLTVL.

The chain employs TRBV5-1 and TRBJ2-5; D gene uncertain. The germline CDR1 and CDR2 sequences are SGHRS and YFSETQ. The CDR3 extends over 14 amino acids. V was trimmed by 0 bases and J by 3 bases, leaving 9 bases between them. The CDR3 region has the DNA TGCGCCAGCAGCTTGGGCCATAGGAAAGAGACCCAGTACTTC. It translates to CASSLGHRKETQYF.

This sequence joins TRBV5-1 and TRBJ2-1, with 12 bases identical to TRBD2. Germline CDR1 SGHRS, CDR2 YFSETQ. V gave up 4 bases and J gave up 6 bases; unmatched junction bases: 8. The CDR3 has 16 amino acids. DNA for the CDR3: TGCGCCAGCAGCCCGACCGGACTAGCGGGATTCAATGAGCAGTTCTTC. Its translation is CASSPTGLAGFNEQFF.

V gene TRBV4-1 combines with J gene TRBJ2-1; no reliable D call. CDR1 is MGHRA, CDR2 YSYEKL, per germline. The CDR3 runs 14 residues. The V and J ends lost 4 bases and 4 bases respectively, with 11 bases between them. The CDR3 reads CASSRQDGYNEQFF. The CDR3 DNA is TGCGCCAGCAGCCGACAAGACGGTTACAATGAGCAGTTCTTC.

The chain carries TRBV7-8 and TRBJ2-7, with TRBD2 matching over 7 bases. Germline loops: CDR1 SGHVS, CDR2 FQNEAQ. CDR3 length: 14 amino acids. The junction had 2 bases not matched to a gene; V was cut back by 1 base and J by 2 bases. CDR3 nucleotide sequence: TGTGCCAGCAGCTTAGTTCGGGGGGCCTACGAGCAGTACTTC. It translates to CASSLVRGAYEQYF.

This chain links TRBV5-8 with TRBJ1-3; 8 bases are a match to TRBD1. The CDR3 loop spans 16 amino acids. The J segment lost 0 bases and the V segment lost 4 bases, leaving 6 bases of the junction unmatched. Germline V gene sequence: CDR1 SGHTS, CDR2 YDEGEE. The CDR3 DNA sequence: TGTGCCAGCAGCGCTAACAGGGGGTACTCTGGAAACACCATATATTTT. This gives the protein CASSANRGYSGNTIYF.

This clone was seen a single time. The chain couples TRBV7-2 to TRBJ1-1; 9 bases line up with TRBD1. The CDR3 runs 16 residues. Trimming took 2 bases from V and 0 from J; bases not matched to a gene: 4. Germline lookup yields CDR1 SGHTA and CDR2 FQGNSA. The CDR3 loop reads CASSLRTGDVNTEAFF. CDR3 DNA: TGTGCCAGCAGCTTACGGACAGGGGATGTGAACACTGAAGCTTTCTTT.

This rearrangement joins TRBV7-2 to TRBJ2-7, with D tentatively TRBD1 (5 bases). The CDR3 sequence is 14 residues long. V was cut by 4 bases and J by 1 base, with 11 bases left in between. Germline V CDR1 and CDR2: SGHTA, FQGNSA. CDR3 nucleotides: TGTGCCAGCAGCTCTACAGGCTCGTCCTACGAGCAGTACTTC. Translated: CASSSTGSSYEQYF.

This clone was counted a single time. The chain carries TRBV7-2 and TRBJ2-2; 9 positions agree with TRBD1. The CDR3 is 20 amino acids. Losses at the gene ends were 0 bases for V and 4 bases for J; bases not matched to a gene: 15. In germline, CDR1 is SGHTA, CDR2 FQGNSA. The CDR3 spells CASSLALWTGANSLTGELFF. CDR3 DNA sequence: TGTGCCAGCAGCTTAGCCCTCTGGACAGGGGCCAATTCCCTCACCGGGGAGCTGTTTTTT.

The J gene is TRBJ1-2, the V gene TRBV2, with TRBD1 matching over 8 bases. CDR1 is SNHLY and CDR2 is FYNNEI in the germline V gene. The CDR3 extends over 13 amino acids. V shed 6 bases and J 7 bases; nucleotides not matched to a gene: 7. The CDR3 DNA follows: TGTGCCAGCAGGGCTCGGGACAGGTTTGGCTACACCTTC. Translation: CASRARDRFGYTF.

The chain joins TRBV7-2 to TRBJ1-2; tentatively, D is TRBD1 (6 bases). The length of the CDR3 is 14 residues. V was cut by 5 bases and J by 7 bases, with 17 bases left in between. Germline lookup yields CDR1 SGHTA and CDR2 FQGNSA. The CDR3 coding sequence is TGTGCCAGCAGCCCAACACCCGGGACAAGTGGCTACACCTTC. Protein product: CASSPTPGTSGYTF.

The rearrangement links TRBV7-8 to TRBJ1-3, with a possible D match to TRBD1 (5 bases). CDR3 length: 18 residues. Trimming shortened V by 3 bases and J by 0 bases, and 18 bases separated the two germline ends. The germline gives CDR1 SGHVS, CDR2 FQNEAQ. The CDR3: CASSFPRAPGRSGNTIYF. CDR3 bases: TGTGCCAGCAGCTTCCCCCGCGCGCCAGGGCGCTCTGGAAACACCATATATTTT.

As DNA, the CDR3 is TGTGCCAGCACGGGAGCGGGAGGGACTGACAATGAGCAGTTCTTC. Protein product: CASTGAGGTDNEQFF. The chain links TRBV2 to TRBJ2-1, with 10 bases matching TRBD2. Germline V gives CDR1 SNHLY, CDR2 FYNNEI. There are 15 residues in the CDR3. The junction had 8 bases not matched to a gene; V was cut back by 7 bases and J by 5 bases.

In its sample, this clone was seen once. The rearrangement uses TRBV7-9 and TRBJ1-2, with 12 bases fitting TRBD1. The V gene's germline CDR1 is SEHNR and CDR2 FQNEAQ (reference sequence). With V trimmed by 4 bases and J by 4 bases, 10 bases remained unmatched. The CDR3 is 17 amino acids. This chain's CDR3 is CASSSPTGTGGRYGYTF. CDR3 coding DNA: TGTGCCAGCAGCTCCCCGACGGGGACAGGGGGCCGCTATGGCTACACCTTC. The variable domain in full, with the rest retrieved from reference TRBV7-9 and TRBJ1-2, is DTGVSQNPRHKITKRGQNVTFRCDPISEHNRLYWYRQTLGQGPEFLTYFQNEAQLEKSRLLSDRFSAERPKGSFSTLEIQRTEQGDSAMYLCASSSPTGTGGRYGYTFGSGTRLTVV.

The rearrangement joins TRBV7-9 to TRBJ2-3; D gene ambiguous. This CDR3 is built from 11 residues. The germline V gene has CDR1 SEHNR and CDR2 FQNEAQ (reference sequence). The V end lost 4 bases, the J end lost 2 bases, and 1 base lay between the germline ends. The CDR3 is CASSSTDTQYF. CDR3 coding DNA: TGTGCCAGCAGCTCCACAGATACGCAGTATTTT. Looking up the rest from reference TRBV7-9 and TRBJ2-3 gives the full variable domain: DTGVSQNPRHKITKRGQNVTFRCDPISEHNRLYWYRQTLGQGPEFLTYFQNEAQLEKSRLLSDRFSAERPKGSFSTLEIQRTEQGDSAMYLCASSSTDTQYFGPGTRLTVL.

The chain uses TRBV4-1 and TRBJ1-1; no clear D gene. The germline V gene encodes CDR1 MGHRA and CDR2 YSYEKL. There are 15 residues in the CDR3. Trimming pared 1 base from V and 2 bases from J, leaving 11 bases between. The CDR3, as DNA: TGCGCCAGCAGCCAAGGTCCAGAACCAAACACTGAAGCTTTCTTT. This encodes CASSQGPEPNTEAFF.

This sequence joins TRBV19 and TRBJ2-6; 9 nucleotides line up with TRBD1. CDR3 length: 16 amino acids. V shed 9 bases and J 1 base; nucleotides not matched to a gene: 7. Germline CDR1 reads LNHDA; CDR2 reads SQIVND (reference sequence). CDR3 nucleotides: TGTGCCAGCCGGGACAGGGTAAAGTCTGGGGCCAACGTCCTGACTTTC. It codes for CASRDRVKSGANVLTF.

The chain couples TRBV29-1 to TRBJ2-3; 9 nucleotides align to TRBD2. Germline trimming cut 4 bases from V and 4 bases from J; bases unmatched to any gene: 6. The CDR3 is 14 residues long. Germline V CDR1 and CDR2: SQVTM, ANQGSEA. CDR3 loop: CSVVNSGRADTQYF. The CDR3 DNA reads as TGCAGCGTTGTGAATAGCGGGAGAGCAGATACGCAGTATTTT.

This chain uses TRBV9 with TRBJ2-1; TRBD2 agrees at 7 bases. The CDR3 sequence is 14 residues long. Germline CDR1 is SGDLS and CDR2 is YYNGEE. V dropped 4 bases and J dropped 7; count of bases not matched to a gene: 8. The CDR3 DNA is TGTGCCAGCAGCCCCACCGGTAGCGGGAATGAGCAGTTCTTC. This sequence encodes CASSPTGSGNEQFF.

This clone has just a few counts. The gene calls are TRBV28 and TRBJ2-7; 7 bases line up with TRBD2. The CDR3 contains 13 residues. The germline V gene encodes CDR1 MDHEN and CDR2 SYDVKM. Trimming cost V 5 bases and J 2 bases; bases outside gene matches: 3. The CDR3 nucleotides are TGTGCCAGCAGTCTAGCGGCCGCCTACGAGCAGTACTTC. This codes for CASSLAAAYEQYF.

V is TRBV19 and J is TRBJ1-1; D is perhaps TRBD1 (6 bases). Trimming removed 1 base at V and 2 bases at J, with 8 bases between. Germline V gene data show CDR1 as LNHDA and CDR2 as SQIVND (reference sequence). This CDR3 region has 14 residues. The CDR3 sequence is CASSIGTANTEAFF. CDR3 nucleotide sequence: TGTGCCAGTAGTATAGGGACAGCTAACACTGAAGCTTTCTTT.

The chain couples TRBV27 to TRBJ2-2; 14 nucleotides match TRBD2. The CDR3 covers 17 residues. Germline loops: CDR1 MNHEY, CDR2 SMNVEV (reference sequence). The ends lost 6 bases at V and 5 bases at J; junction bases unmatched: 8. The CDR3 region has the DNA TGTGCCAGCAGAGTCGGACTAGCGGGAGGTGTTACCGGGGAGCTGTTTTTT. It yields the protein CASRVGLAGGVTGELFF.

The chain recombines TRBV29-1 with TRBJ2-1, with D uncertain. Germline-derived CDR1 and CDR2 are SQVTM and ANQGSEA. The CDR3 is 12 amino acids. Trimming shortened V by 5 bases and J by 4 bases, and 9 bases separated the two germline ends. CDR3 coding DNA: TGCAGCGTTATGGTCACATACAATGAGCAGTTCTTC. This gives the protein CSVMVTYNEQFF.